The rows below give T cell receptor beta chains drawn from one sample of a study of T cells in Graves' hyperthyroidism and ophthalmopathy. TCRdb re-called the multiplex PCR reads with MiXCR, one entry per CDR3 protein. The sample has some 800,000 distinct CDR3 sequences, 38% seen once; the top ten hold 8.9%. Source material: blood. These receptors were obtained from a man younger than 35 with Graves' hyperthyroidism. CDR3s include the opening cysteine and the closing phenylalanine or tryptophan. A D gene is named only where the DNA matches it firmly. Clone size appears in some rows only: once, few, many, or a class for an expanded clone.

TRBJ2-5	NA	few	TRBV10-3	CASTYYYPQETQYF	TGTGCCAGCACCTACTACTACCCCCAAGAGACCCAGTACTTC
TRBJ1-2	NA	many	TRBV2	CASSEKGGHGYTF	TGTGCCAGCAGTGAAAAAGGGGGACATGGCTACACCTTC
TRBJ2-5	NA	many	TRBV7-6	CASSQRAGAETQYF	TGTGCCAGCAGCCAAAGGGCAGGGGCTGAGACCCAGTACTTC
TRBJ1-5	TRBD1	once	TRBV2	CASPGTGYQPQHF	TGTGCCAGCCCGGGGACAGGGTATCAGCCCCAGCATTTT
TRBJ2-2	TRBD1	few	TRBV7-9	CAMPGQGDTGELFF	TGTGCCATGCCGGGACAGGGGGACACCGGGGAGCTGTTTTTT
TRBJ1-5	NA	few	TRBV20-1	CSARETVHSNQPQHF	TGCAGTGCTAGAGAGACAGTACATAGCAATCAGCCCCAGCATTTT
TRBJ1-6	NA	NA	TRBV19	CASSTQGTGYTYNSPLHF	TGTGCCAGTAGTACCCAGGGAACTGGCTACACCTATAATTCACCCCTCCACTTT
TRBJ1-5	NA	few	TRBV7-3	CASSLIRCRTLQPQHF	TGTGCCAGCAGCTTAATCCGCTGCCGGACCTTGCAACCCCAGCATTTT
TRBJ1-1	TRBD1	NA	TRBV15	CATGRDRVTEAFF	TGTGCCACCGGCAGAGACAGGGTCACTGAAGCTTTCTTT
TRBJ1-1	NA	many	TRBV9	CASGGTNTEAFF	TGTGCCAGCGGGGGGACGAACACTGAAGCTTTCTTT
TRBJ2-2	TRBD1	few	TRBV7-2	CASSLNRGDTGELFF	TGTGCCAGCAGCTTAAACAGGGGGGACACCGGGGAGCTGTTTTTT
TRBJ1-1	NA	NA	TRBV9	CASSVEGSVGTEAFF	TGTGCCAGCAGCGTCGAGGGGTCCGTGGGCACTGAAGCTTTCTTT
TRBJ2-7	TRBD1	NA	TRBV4-1	CASSHGQGVTYEQYF	TGCGCCAGCAGCCATGGACAGGGGGTTACCTACGAGCAGTACTTC
TRBJ2-5	TRBD1	many	TRBV7-9	CASSPPGQQETQYF	TGTGCCAGCAGCCCCCCGGGACAGCAAGAGACCCAGTACTTC
TRBJ1-1	NA	few	TRBV13	CASSLMEGGNTEAFF	TGTGCCAGCAGCTTAATGGAAGGGGGGAACACTGAAGCTTTCTTT
TRBJ2-6	TRBD1	NA	TRBV19	CASSEQGAGGANVLTF	TGTGCCAGTAGCGAACAGGGGGCGGGGGGGGCCAACGTCCTGACTTTC
TRBJ1-5	TRBD1	few	TRBV6-2/TRBV6-3	CASTYRAGQGTMQPQHF	TGTGCCAGCACCTACAGGGCTGGACAGGGAACAATGCAGCCCCAGCATTTT
TRBJ2-7	TRBD1	NA	TRBV6-1	CASTHPGTGQIEQYF	TGTGCCAGCACCCACCCCGGGACAGGTCAGATCGAGCAGTACTTC
TRBJ2-7	NA	NA	TRBV7-9	CASSSATGTPGLYEQYF	TGTGCCAGCAGTTCCGCAACCGGGACACCTGGCCTATACGAGCAGTACTTC
TRBJ1-4	NA	NA	TRBV9	CASSVEGQAVPTEKLFF	TGTGCCAGCAGCGTAGAGGGCCAGGCCGTTCCCACAGAAAAACTGTTTTTT
TRBJ1-1	NA	many	TRBV19	CASSPTRGRSEAFF	TGTGCCAGTAGTCCCACCAGGGGTAGGTCTGAAGCTTTCTTT
TRBJ1-5	TRBD1	NA	TRBV15	CATSRPEDRGGSNQPQHF	TGTGCCACCAGCAGGCCCGAGGACAGGGGGGGTAGCAATCAGCCCCAGCATTTT